This entry concerns a single T cell receptor beta chain. This record belongs to a study of shared clonotypes between healthy human individuals. This table comes from immunoSEQ multiplex PCR, and its TCRdb copy is limited to in-frame clones, with some not included. The sample lists about 1.1 million clones, about 84% seen once, with 0.6% to 0.75% in the top ten. Looked up from germline, CDR1 is MNHNS and CDR2 is SASEGT. The V gene end was trimmed by 3 bases and the J gene end by 1 base; junction bases not matched to a gene: 6. The CDR3 sequence is 16 residues long. Sequenced: memory CD4+ T cells from PBMCs. Regarding subset: CD45RA-negative fraction. The chain carries TRBV6-1 and TRBJ2-7; 10 bases are a match to TRBD2. The clonotype was recovered from a man aged 18 to 30 in good health. Some clones in this sample may be carry-over from other donors' samples. Here the CDR3 reads CASSDPPSGRSYEQYF. The CDR3 DNA reads TGTGCCAGCAGTGACCCCCCTAGCGGGAGATCCTACGAGCAGTACTTC.